The clone carrying this T cell receptor beta chain was seen many times. The antigen remains unidentified. This sample is drawn from a study of T cells after yellow fever vaccination. General study results and limits: Post-booster repertoires contained most primary-vaccination clones again (around 97% CD4, approximately 86% CD8). The appearance of a small share of clonotypes in both CD4 and CD8 compartments was observed.

The CDR3 spans 14 residues. After removal of 5 bases from V and 9 bases from J, the junction contained 10 bases not matched to a gene. TCRdb reprocessed the 5' RACE reads via MiXCR and lists one record per CDR3 protein. Of 400,000 or so distinct CDR3 sequences listed, about 17% are singletons. The V and J genes are TRBV12-3 or TRBV12-4 and TRBJ2-1, with TRBD2 identical over 7 bases. Source: PBMCs, taken before the yellow fever booster vaccination. This clonotype was obtained from a man between 18 and 29 years old who received the YFV17D yellow fever vaccine. CDR3 protein: CASSPPGEGGEQFF. The CDR3 nucleotides read TGTGCCAGCAGTCCTCCGGGGGAGGGCGGTGAGCAGTTCTTC.